The present TCR beta chain was sequenced within a study of cytomegalovirus exposure and HLA in healthy donors. PCR was performed using 60 Vbeta and 13 Jbeta primers. Assay used: immunoSEQ multiplex PCR; TCRdb lists only in-frame clones, some missing. This sample carries around 190,000 clones, about 80% of them seen once, and the ten largest clones take approximately 4.4%. V lost 6 bases, J lost 1 base, and 10 bases lay in between. This CDR3 comprises 13 residues. Germline V CDR1 and CDR2: MDHEN, SYDVKM. The sample taken for sequencing was PBMCs. The TCR originated in a woman aged 25 to 39 in good health and CMV-seropositive. The chain carries TRBV28 and TRBJ2-7, with a tentative D call TRBD2 (6 bases). The CDR3 region is CASRQGLSYEQYF. The DNA of the CDR3 is TGTGCCAGCAGACAAGGACTATCCTACGAGCAGTACTTC.